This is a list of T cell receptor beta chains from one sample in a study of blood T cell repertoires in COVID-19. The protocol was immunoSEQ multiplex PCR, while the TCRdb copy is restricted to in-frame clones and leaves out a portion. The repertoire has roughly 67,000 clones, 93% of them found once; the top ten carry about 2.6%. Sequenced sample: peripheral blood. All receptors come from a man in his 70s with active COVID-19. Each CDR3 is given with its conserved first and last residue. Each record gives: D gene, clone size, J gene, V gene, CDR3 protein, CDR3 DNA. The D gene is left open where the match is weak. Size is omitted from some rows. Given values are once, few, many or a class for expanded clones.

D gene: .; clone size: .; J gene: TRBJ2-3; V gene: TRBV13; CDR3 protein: CASSLPPEGTTQYF; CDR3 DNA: TGTGCCAGCAGCTTACCGCCCGAGGGCACTACGCAGTATTTT
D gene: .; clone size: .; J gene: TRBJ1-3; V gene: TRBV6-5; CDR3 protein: CASSSPAAGNTIYF; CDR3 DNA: TGTGCCAGCAGTTCTCCGGCGGCTGGAAACACCATATATTTT
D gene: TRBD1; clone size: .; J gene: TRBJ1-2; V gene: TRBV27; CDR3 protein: CASTHQPQGTYGYTF; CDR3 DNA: TGTGCCAGCACCCACCAACCACAGGGGACCTATGGCTACACCTTC
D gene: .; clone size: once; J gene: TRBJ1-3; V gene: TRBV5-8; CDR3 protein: CASSFSTASSGNTIYF; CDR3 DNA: TGTGCCAGCAGCTTTTCGACAGCGAGCTCTGGAAACACCATATATTTT
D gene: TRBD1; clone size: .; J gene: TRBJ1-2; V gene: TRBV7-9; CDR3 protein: CASSPEGGWGYGYTF; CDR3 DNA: TGTGCCAGCAGCCCGGAAGGGGGCTGGGGCTATGGCTACACCTTC
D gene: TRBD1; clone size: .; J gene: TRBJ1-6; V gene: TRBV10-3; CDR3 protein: CAISQPPPGQGVSPLHF; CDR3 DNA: TGTGCCATCAGTCAACCACCACCGGGACAGGGGGTTTCACCCCTCCACTTT
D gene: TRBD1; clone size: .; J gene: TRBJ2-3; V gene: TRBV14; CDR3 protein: CASSQMGQGAFHTDTQYF; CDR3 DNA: TGTGCCAGCAGCCAAATGGGACAGGGAGCATTTCACACAGATACGCAGTATTTT
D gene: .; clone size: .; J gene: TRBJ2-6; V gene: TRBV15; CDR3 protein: CATSRQGQDSGANVLTF; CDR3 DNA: TGTGCCACCAGCAGACAAGGACAAGACTCTGGGGCCAACGTCCTGACTTTC
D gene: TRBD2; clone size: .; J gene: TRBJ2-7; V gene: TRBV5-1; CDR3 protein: CASSLVGLAGGVGYEQYF; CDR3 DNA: TGCGCCAGCAGCTTGGTGGGACTAGCGGGGGGCGTTGGCTACGAGCAGTACTTC
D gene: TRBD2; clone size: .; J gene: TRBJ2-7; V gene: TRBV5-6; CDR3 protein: CASSYLSGGFYEQYF; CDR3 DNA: TGTGCCAGCAGCTACCTTAGCGGGGGGTTCTACGAGCAGTACTTC